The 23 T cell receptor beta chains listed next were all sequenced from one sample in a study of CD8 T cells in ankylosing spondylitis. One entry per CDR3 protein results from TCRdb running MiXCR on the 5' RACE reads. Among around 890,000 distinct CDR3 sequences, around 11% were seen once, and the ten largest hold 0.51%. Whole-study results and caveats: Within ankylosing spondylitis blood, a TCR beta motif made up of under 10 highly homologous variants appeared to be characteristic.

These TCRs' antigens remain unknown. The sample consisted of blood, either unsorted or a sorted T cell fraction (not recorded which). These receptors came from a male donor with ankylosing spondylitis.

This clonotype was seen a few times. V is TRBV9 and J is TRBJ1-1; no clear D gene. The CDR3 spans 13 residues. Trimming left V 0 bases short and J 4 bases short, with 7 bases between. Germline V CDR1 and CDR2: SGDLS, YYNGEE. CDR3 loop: CASSVVRSTEAFF. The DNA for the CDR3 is TGTGCCAGCAGCGTAGTCCGATCCACTGAAGCTTTCTTT.

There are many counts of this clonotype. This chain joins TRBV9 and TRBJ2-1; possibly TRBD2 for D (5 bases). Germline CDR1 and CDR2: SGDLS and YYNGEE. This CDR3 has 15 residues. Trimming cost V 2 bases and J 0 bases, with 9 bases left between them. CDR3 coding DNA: TGTGCCAGCAGCGTTAGGAGCGGCTCCTACAATGAGCAGTTCTTC. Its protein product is CASSVRSGSYNEQFF.

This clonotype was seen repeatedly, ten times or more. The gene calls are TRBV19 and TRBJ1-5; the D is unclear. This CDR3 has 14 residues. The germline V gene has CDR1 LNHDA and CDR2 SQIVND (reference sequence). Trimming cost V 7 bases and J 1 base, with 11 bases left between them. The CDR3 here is CASMVLGSNQPQHF. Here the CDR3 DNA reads TGTGCCAGTATGGTCCTGGGGAGCAATCAGCCCCAGCATTTT.

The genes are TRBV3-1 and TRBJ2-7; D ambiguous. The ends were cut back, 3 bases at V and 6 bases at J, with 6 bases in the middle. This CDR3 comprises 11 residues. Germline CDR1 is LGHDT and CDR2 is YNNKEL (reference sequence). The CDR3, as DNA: TGTGCCAGCAGCCACCTACCCGAGCAGTACTTC. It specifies CASSHLPEQYF.

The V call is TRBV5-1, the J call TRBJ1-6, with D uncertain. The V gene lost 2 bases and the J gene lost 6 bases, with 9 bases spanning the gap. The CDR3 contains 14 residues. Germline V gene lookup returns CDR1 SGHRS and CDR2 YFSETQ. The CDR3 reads CASSFGSTNSPLHF. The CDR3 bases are TGCGCCAGCAGCTTTGGCAGCACTAATTCACCCCTCCACTTT.

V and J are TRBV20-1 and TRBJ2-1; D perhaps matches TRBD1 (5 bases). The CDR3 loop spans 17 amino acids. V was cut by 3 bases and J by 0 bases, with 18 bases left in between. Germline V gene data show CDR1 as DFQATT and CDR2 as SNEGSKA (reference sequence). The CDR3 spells CSARGPGRGNSYNEQFF. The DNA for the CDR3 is TGCAGTGCTAGGGGCCCCGGAAGGGGAAACTCCTACAATGAGCAGTTCTTC.

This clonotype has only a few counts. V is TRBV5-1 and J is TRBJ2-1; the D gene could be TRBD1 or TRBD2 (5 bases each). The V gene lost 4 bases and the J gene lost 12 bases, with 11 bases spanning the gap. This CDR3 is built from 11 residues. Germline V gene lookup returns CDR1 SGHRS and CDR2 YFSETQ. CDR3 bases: TGCGCCAGCAGCCCCGAGGGGCTGCAGTTCTTC. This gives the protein CASSPEGLQFF.

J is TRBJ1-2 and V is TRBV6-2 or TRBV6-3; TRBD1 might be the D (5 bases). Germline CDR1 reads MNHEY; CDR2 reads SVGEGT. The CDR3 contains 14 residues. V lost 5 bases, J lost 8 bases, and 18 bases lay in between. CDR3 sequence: CASSLRSGFYGYTF. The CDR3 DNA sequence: TGTGCCAGCAGTCTTCGGTCAGGGTTTTACGGCTACACCTTC.

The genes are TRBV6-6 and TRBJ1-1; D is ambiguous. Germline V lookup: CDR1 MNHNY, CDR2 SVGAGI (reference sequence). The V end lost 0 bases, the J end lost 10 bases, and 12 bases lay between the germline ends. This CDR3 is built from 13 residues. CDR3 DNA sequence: TGTGCCAGCAGTTACTCGCCGGAGTTGGTAGCTTTCTTT. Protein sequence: CASSYSPELVAFF.

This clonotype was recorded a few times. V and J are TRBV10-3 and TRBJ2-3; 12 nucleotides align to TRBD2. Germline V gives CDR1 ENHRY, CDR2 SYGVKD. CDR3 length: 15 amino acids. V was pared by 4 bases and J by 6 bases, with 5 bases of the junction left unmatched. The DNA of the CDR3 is TGTGCCATCAGTGGGCTAGCGGGAGGGTCCGATACGCAGTATTTT. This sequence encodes CAISGLAGGSDTQYF.

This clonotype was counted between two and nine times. As DNA, the CDR3 is TGTGCCAGCAGTGAAACCCAGGGCGGCACTGAAGCTTTCTTT. It codes for CASSETQGGTEAFF. This chain links TRBV2 with TRBJ1-1; weak D call: TRBD1 (5 bases). Germline lookup yields CDR1 SNHLY and CDR2 FYNNEI. This CDR3 region has 14 residues. The ends were cut back, 2 bases at V and 4 bases at J, with 11 bases in the middle.

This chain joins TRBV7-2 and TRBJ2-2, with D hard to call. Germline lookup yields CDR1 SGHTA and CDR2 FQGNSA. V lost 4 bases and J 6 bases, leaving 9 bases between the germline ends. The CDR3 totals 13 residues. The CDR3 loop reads CASSSLRAGELFF. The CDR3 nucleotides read TGTGCCAGCAGCTCCCTCCGGGCCGGGGAGCTGTTTTTT. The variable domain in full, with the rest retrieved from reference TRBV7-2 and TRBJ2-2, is GAGVSQSPSNKVTEKGKDVELRCDPISGHTALYWYRQSLGQGLEFLIYFQGNSAPDKSGLPSDRFSAERTGGSVSTLTIQRTQQEDSAVYLCASSSLRAGELFFGEGSRLTVL.

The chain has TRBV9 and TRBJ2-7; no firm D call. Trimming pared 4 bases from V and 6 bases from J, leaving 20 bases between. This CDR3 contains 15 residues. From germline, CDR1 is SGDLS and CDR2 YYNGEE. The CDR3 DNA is TGTGCCAGCAGCCTCATGGATGGCAGTTATGGCGAGCAGTACTTC. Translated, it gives CASSLMDGSYGEQYF.

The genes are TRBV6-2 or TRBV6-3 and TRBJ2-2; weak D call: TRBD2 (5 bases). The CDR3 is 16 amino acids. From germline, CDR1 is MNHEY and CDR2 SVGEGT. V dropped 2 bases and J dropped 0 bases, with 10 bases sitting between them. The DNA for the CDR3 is TGTGCCAGCAGTTACCCCCGTAGCGCGAACACCGGGGAGCTGTTTTTT. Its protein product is CASSYPRSANTGELFF.

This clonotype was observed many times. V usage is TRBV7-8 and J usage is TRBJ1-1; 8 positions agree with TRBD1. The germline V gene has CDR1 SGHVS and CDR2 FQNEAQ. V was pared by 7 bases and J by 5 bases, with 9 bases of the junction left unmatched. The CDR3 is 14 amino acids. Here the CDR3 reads CASIDRGRRTEAFF. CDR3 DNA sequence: TGTGCCAGCATCGACAGGGGAAGAAGAACTGAAGCTTTCTTT.

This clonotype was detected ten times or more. CDR3 bases: TGCAGCGTCCGAAGACGCGTAACCTACAATGAGCAGTTCTTC. Translating it yields CSVRRRVTYNEQFF. The chain combines TRBV29-1 with TRBJ2-1; D remains unclear. V gave up 6 bases and J gave up 2 bases, with 14 bases separating them. This CDR3 is 14 amino acids long. Germline assignment: CDR1 SQVTM and CDR2 ANQGSEA.

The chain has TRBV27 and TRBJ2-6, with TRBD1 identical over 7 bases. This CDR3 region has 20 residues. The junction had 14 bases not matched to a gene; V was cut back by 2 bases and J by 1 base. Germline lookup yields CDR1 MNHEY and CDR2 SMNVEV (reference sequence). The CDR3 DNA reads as TGTGCCAGCAGTTTACTCCGGTCAGGGACAGCTTATTCTGGGGCCAACGTCCTGACTTTC. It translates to CASSLLRSGTAYSGANVLTF. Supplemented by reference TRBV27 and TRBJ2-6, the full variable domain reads EAQVTQNPRYLITVTGKKLTVTCSQNMNHEYMSWYRQDPGLGLRQIYYSMNVEVTDKGDVPEGYKVSRKEKRNFPLILESPSPNQTSLYFCASSLLRSGTAYSGANVLTFGAGSRLTVL.

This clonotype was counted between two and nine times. The CDR3 loop reads CASSPPYSYEQYF. The CDR3 coding sequence is TGTGCCAGCAGCCCGCCCTACAGCTACGAGCAGTACTTC. This chain uses TRBV7-9 with TRBJ2-7; D uncertain. The V gene's germline CDR1 is SEHNR and CDR2 FQNEAQ (reference sequence). CDR3 length: 13 residues. V was trimmed by 5 bases and J by 3 bases, leaving 11 bases between them.

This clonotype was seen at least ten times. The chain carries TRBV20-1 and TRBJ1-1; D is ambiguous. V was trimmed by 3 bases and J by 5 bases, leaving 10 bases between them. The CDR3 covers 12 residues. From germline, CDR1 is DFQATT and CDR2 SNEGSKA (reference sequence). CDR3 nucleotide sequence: TGCAGTGCTAGTGGTTCGGGTACTGAAGCTTTCTTT. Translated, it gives CSASGSGTEAFF.

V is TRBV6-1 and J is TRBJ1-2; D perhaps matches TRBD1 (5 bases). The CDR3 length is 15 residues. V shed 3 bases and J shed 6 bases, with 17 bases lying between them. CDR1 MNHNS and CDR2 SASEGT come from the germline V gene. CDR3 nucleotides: TGTGCCAGCAGTGAGTGGGGGGGTAGCCGAAATGGCTACACCTTC. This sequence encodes CASSEWGGSRNGYTF.

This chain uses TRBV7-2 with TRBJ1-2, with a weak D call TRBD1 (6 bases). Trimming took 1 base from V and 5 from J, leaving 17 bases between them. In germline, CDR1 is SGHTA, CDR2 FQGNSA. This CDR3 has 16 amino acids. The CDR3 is CASSLVIGGSGYGYTF. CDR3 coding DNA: TGTGCCAGCAGCTTAGTAATAGGGGGAAGTGGATATGGCTACACCTTC.

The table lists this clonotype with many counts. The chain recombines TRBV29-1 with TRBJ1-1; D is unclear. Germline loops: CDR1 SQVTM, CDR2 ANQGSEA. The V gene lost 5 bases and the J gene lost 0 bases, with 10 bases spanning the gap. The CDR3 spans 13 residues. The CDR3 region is CSVSNVLNTEAFF. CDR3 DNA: TGCAGCGTTTCCAACGTCCTGAACACTGAAGCTTTCTTT.

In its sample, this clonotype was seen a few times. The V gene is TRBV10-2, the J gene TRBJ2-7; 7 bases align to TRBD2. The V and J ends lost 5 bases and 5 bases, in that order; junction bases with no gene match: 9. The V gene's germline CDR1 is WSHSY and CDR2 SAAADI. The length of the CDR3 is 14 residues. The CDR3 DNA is TGCGCCAGCAGTCTGCGGGGGACTAATAACGAGCAGTACTTC. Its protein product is CASSLRGTNNEQYF.